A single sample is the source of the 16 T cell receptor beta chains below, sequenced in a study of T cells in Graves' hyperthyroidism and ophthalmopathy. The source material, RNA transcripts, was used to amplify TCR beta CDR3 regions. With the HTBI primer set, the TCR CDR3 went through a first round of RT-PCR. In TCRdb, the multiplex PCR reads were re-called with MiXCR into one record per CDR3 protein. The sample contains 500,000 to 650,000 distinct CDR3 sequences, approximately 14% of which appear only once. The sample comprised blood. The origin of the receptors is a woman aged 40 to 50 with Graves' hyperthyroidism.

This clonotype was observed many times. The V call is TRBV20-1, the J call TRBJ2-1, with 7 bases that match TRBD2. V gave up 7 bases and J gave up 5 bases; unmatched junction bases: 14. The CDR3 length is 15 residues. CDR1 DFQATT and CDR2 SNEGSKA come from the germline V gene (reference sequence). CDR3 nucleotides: TGCAGTGGCGTGTGGGCTAGCGGCACAAACAATGAGCAGTTCTTC. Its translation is CSGVWASGTNNEQFF.

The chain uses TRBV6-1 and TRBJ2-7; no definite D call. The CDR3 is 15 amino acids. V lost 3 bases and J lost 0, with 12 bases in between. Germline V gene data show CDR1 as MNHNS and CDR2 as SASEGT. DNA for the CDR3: TGTGCCAGCAGTGAGGCGTGGCCCTCCTCCTACGAGCAGTACTTC. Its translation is CASSEAWPSSYEQYF.

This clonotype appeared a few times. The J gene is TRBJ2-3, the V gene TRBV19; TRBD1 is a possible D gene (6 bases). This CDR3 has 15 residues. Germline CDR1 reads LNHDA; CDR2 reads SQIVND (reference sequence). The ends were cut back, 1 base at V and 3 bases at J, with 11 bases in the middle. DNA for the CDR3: TGTGCCAGTAGTATAGTTGGGGGCTCAACAGATACGCAGTATTTT. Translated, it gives CASSIVGGSTDTQYF.

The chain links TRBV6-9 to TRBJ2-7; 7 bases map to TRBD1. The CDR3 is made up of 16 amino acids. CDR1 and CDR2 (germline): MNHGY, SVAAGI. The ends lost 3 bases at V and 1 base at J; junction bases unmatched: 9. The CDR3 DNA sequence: TGTGCCAGCAGTTACGCCAGGGACAGACTATCCTACGAGCAGTACTTC. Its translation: CASSYARDRLSYEQYF.

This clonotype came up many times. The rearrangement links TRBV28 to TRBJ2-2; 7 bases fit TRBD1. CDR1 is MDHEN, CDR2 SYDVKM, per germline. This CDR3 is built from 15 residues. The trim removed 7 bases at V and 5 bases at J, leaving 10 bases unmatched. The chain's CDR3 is CASNTRGPGTGELFF. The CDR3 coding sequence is TGTGCCAGCAACACAAGGGGGCCGGGGACCGGGGAGCTGTTTTTT.

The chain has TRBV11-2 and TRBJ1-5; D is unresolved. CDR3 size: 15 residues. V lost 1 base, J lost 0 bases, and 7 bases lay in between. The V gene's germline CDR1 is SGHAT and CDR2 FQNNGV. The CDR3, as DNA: TGTGCCAGCAGCTTAGGTTACTATAGCAATCAGCCCCAGCATTTT. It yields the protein CASSLGYYSNQPQHF.

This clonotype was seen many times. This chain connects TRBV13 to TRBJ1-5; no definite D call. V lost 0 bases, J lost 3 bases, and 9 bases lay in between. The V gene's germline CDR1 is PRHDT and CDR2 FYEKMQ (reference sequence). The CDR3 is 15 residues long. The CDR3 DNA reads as TGTGCCAGCAGCTTAGGGCAGGCGAACAATCAGCCCCAGCATTTT. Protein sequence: CASSLGQANNQPQHF. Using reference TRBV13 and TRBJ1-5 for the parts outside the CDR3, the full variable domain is AAGVIQSPRHLIKEKRETATLKCYPIPRHDTVYWYQQGPGQDPQFLISFYEKMQSDKGSIPDRFSAQQFSDYHSELNMSSLELGDSALYFCASSLGQANNQPQHFGDGTRLSIL.

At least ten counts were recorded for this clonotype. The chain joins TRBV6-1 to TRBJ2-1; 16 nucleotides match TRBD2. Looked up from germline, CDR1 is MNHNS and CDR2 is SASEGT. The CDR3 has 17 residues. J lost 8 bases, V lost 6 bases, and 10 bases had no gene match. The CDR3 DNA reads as TGTGCCAGCAGAACTGGGACTAGCGGGAGGGGGACGGATGAGCAGTTCTTC. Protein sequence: CASRTGTSGRGTDEQFF.

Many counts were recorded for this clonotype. DNA of the CDR3: TGCACCGTGGAGGGATTCACAGATACGCAGTATTTT. Its translation: CTVEGFTDTQYF. V is TRBV20-1 and J is TRBJ2-3; D perhaps matches TRBD2 (6 bases). Germline CDR1 is DFQATT and CDR2 is SNEGSKA (reference sequence). This CDR3 is 12 amino acids long.

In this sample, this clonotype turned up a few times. CDR3 amino acids: CASRKQGILGVYTEAFF. CDR3 nucleotide sequence: TGTGCCAGCAGGAAACAGGGAATATTAGGGGTTTACACTGAAGCTTTCTTT. The chain carries TRBV6-1 and TRBJ1-1; possible D gene TRBD1, 6 bases. The germline CDR1 and CDR2 sequences are MNHNS and SASEGT. Deletions cut 6 bases from V and 3 bases from J, with 23 bases between. The CDR3 has 17 amino acids.

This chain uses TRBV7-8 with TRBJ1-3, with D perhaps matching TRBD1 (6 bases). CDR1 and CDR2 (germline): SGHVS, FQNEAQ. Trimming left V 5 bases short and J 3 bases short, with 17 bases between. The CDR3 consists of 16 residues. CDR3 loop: CASSPLGGAIGNTIYF. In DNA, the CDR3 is TGTGCCAGCAGCCCCCTCGGGGGGGCAATTGGAAACACCATATATTTT.

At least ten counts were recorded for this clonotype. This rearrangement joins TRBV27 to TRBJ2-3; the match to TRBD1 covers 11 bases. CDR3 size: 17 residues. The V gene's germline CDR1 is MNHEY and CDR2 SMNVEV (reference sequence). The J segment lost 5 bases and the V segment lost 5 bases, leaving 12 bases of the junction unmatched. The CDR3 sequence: CASSPTRGTGGLDTQYF. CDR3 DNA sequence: TGTGCCAGCAGTCCCACGCGGGGGACAGGGGGTTTAGATACGCAGTATTTT.

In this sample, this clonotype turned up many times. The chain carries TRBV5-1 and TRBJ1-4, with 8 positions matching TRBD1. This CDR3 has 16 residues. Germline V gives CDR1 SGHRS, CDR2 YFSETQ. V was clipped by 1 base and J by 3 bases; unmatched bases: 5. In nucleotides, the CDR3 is TGCGCCAGCAGCTTGACACCGACAGGGGCTAATGAAAAACTGTTTTTT. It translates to CASSLTPTGANEKLFF.

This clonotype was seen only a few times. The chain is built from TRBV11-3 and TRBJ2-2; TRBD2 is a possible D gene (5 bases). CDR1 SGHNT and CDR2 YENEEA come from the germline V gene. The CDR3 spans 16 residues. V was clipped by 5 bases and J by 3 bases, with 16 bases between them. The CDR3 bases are TGTGCCAGCAGCGGTTGGTGGGTCGGGGACACCGGGGAGCTGTTTTTT. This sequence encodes CASSGWWVGDTGELFF.

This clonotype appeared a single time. The CDR3, as DNA: TGTGCCAGCAGCCAAGTTGCCGATAATGAAAAACTGTTTTTT. Residues: CASSQVADNEKLFF. The V and J genes are TRBV4-2 and TRBJ1-4; D not resolved. This CDR3 is built from 14 residues. V was pared by 1 base and J by 4 bases, with 7 bases between. Looked up from germline, CDR1 is LGHNA and CDR2 is YNFKEQ.

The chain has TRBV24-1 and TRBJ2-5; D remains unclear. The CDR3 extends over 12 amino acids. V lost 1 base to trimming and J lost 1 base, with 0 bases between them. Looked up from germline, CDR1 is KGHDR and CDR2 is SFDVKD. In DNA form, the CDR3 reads TGTGCCACCAGTGATTTCCAAGAGACCCAGTACTTC. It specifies CATSDFQETQYF.